These 12 T cell receptor beta chains were sequenced from one sample in a study of monozygotic twins with inflammatory bowel disease. TCRdb re-called the 5' RACE reads; every CDR3 protein appears as one record, without DNA. This sample lists more than 100,000 distinct CDR3 sequences; its ten largest clones have around 1.9%. The material sequenced was blood. The receptors come from a human donor with ulcerative colitis or Crohn's disease, or a healthy co-twin of an affected twin (not recorded which).

The V gene is TRBV28, the J gene TRBJ2-3; the TCRdb call, TRBD2, lacks DNA for checking. This CDR3 is 15 amino acids long. Germline V gives CDR1 MDHEN, CDR2 SYDVKM. The CDR3 sequence is CASSLPSGGRDTQYF.

The chain links TRBV18 to TRBJ2-7; the TCRdb call, TRBD2, lacks DNA for checking. The CDR3 extends over 14 amino acids. CDR1 and CDR2 from the germline V gene are KGHSH and LQKENI. The CDR3 reads CASSRGTPRDEQYF.

The V gene is TRBV20-1, the J gene TRBJ2-1. Germline V CDR1 and CDR2: DFQATT, SNEGSKA (reference sequence). This CDR3 has 15 residues. CDR3 amino acids: CSAIVSGFFNNEQFF.

J is TRBJ1-1 and V is TRBV12-3 or TRBV12-4. The CDR3 has 17 residues. Here the CDR3 reads CASSLPIFQEMNTEAFF.

CDR3 loop: CASSNTRDRLWYEQYF. The genes are TRBV7-8 and TRBJ2-7; lacking DNA, the TRBD1 call made by TCRdb goes unchecked. This CDR3 is 16 amino acids long. Germline V gene sequence: CDR1 SGHVS, CDR2 FQNEAQ.

The V and J genes are TRBV7-9 and TRBJ1-5; TCRdb's D gene call, TRBD1, goes unchecked for lack of DNA. The CDR3 covers 13 residues. Germline values: CDR1 SEHNR, CDR2 FQNEAQ (reference sequence). CDR3 in amino acids: CASRGTGTSSQHF. Combining the CDR3 with reference TRBV7-9 and TRBJ1-5 gives the whole variable domain DTGVSQNPRHKITKRGQNVTFRCDPISEHNRLYWYRQTLGQGPEFLTYFQNEAQLEKSRLLSDRFSAERPKGSFSTLEIQRTEQGDSAMYLCASRGTGTSSQHFGDGTRLSIL.

The chain links TRBV7-2 to TRBJ2-6. This CDR3 is built from 12 residues. Germline values: CDR1 SGHTA, CDR2 FQGNSA. CDR3: CASSSGANVLTF.

V gene TRBV5-6 combines with J gene TRBJ2-1; TCRdb designates TRBD2, a call that cannot be tested without DNA. The CDR3 has 15 amino acids. CDR1 is SGHDT and CDR2 is YYEEEE in the germline V gene. CDR3 sequence: CASSLMTSGNLGQFF.

The V and J genes are TRBV19 and TRBJ2-4; there is no DNA to check the TCRdb D call of TRBD1. From germline, CDR1 is LNHDA and CDR2 SQIVND (reference sequence). The CDR3 length is 16 residues. The chain's CDR3 is CASSIGSGHQLNIQYF.

This chain links TRBV7-2 with TRBJ2-7. The CDR3 is made up of 14 amino acids. Germline CDR1 and CDR2: SGHTA and FQGNSA. CDR3 residues: CASSPQQYTYEQYF.

The chain is built from TRBV5-1 and TRBJ2-7; the TCRdb call, TRBD1, lacks DNA for checking. The length of the CDR3 is 16 residues. CDR1 is SGHRS, CDR2 YFSETQ, per germline. CDR3 protein: CASRLTGQGYSYEQYF.

The chain joins TRBV7-2 to TRBJ2-7; TCRdb's assignment of TRBD1 cannot be checked, as there is no DNA. This CDR3 is built from 14 residues. The germline V gene encodes CDR1 SGHTA and CDR2 FQGNSA. The CDR3 loop reads CASSLGQPTYEQYF. The entire variable domain, with the rest obtained from reference TRBV7-2 and TRBJ2-7, is as follows: GAGVSQSPSNKVTEKGKDVELRCDPISGHTALYWYRQSLGQGLEFLIYFQGNSAPDKSGLPSDRFSAERTGGSVSTLTIQRTQQEDSAVYLCASSLGQPTYEQYFGPGTRLTVT.